This is a list of T cell receptor beta chains from one sample in a study of CD8 T cells in Susac syndrome. Each CDR3 protein is one row after TCRdb ran MiXCR on the immunoSEQ multiplex PCR reads. The table shows fewer than 350,000 distinct CDR3 sequences, with roughly nine tenths occurring only once. The sample consisted of CD4+ T cells from PBMCs. All receptors derive from a human donor with multiple sclerosis. Both conserved end residues are trimmed from each CDR3. The D gene is left open where the match is weak.

>TRBD2|TRBJ2-3|TRBV15
ATSRDSREESSDTQY
>TRBD2|TRBJ2-7|TRBV15
ATSRVTFGLAGSYEQY
>TRBD2|TRBJ2-1|TRBV3-1
ASSPQGSGRNNEQF
>-|TRBJ1-2|TRBV6-2/TRBV6-3
ASCSNLDRPYGYT
>TRBD1|TRBJ2-1|TRBV5-1
ASSLRDRGIRRSYNEQF
>-|TRBJ2-2|TRBV19
ASSAAARGNTGELF
>-|TRBJ2-3|TRBV5-1
ASSFVAGTPTDTQY
>-|TRBJ1-6|TRBV20-1
SARDRGLPYNSPLH
>-|TRBJ1-2|TRBV12-3/TRBV12-4
ASSFVYRSSRPSGGYT
>-|TRBJ2-2|TRBV6-1
ASSEEGQRGRNTGELF
>-|TRBJ1-1|TRBV29-1
SVVMWQLNTEAF
>-|TRBJ1-2|TRBV7-2
ASSLASSGNYGYT
>TRBD1|TRBJ2-7|TRBV12-3/TRBV12-4
ASSKSTGSPSYEQY
>TRBD2|TRBJ2-1|TRBV10-3
AISGAARLADYNEQF
>TRBD1|TRBJ1-2|TRBV20-1
SASEGAAIGYT
>TRBD2|TRBJ2-1|TRBV12-3/TRBV12-4
ASSFKGAGGASYNEQF
>-|TRBJ2-6|TRBV12-3/TRBV12-4
ASSSPRGTGANVLT
>TRBD2|TRBJ2-1|TRBV12-3/TRBV12-4
ASRPNYGGGNEQF
>-|TRBJ2-3|TRBV18
ASSRHGGTDTQY
>-|TRBJ1-2|TRBV7-3
ASSIKSDTRDYGYT
>TRBD1|TRBJ2-1|TRBV9
ASSVEGQGRVEQF
>TRBD1|TRBJ1-5|TRBV20-1
SARRTGVGNQPQH
>TRBD1|TRBJ1-6|TRBV10-3
AISETGGNSPLH
>TRBD1|TRBJ1-6|TRBV18
ASSQDRKNSPLH
>-|TRBJ1-4|TRBV7-2
ASSRLIDSGGLF
>-|TRBJ1-3|TRBV10-3
AITRDTGNTIY
>-|TRBJ1-5|TRBV12-3/TRBV12-4
ASSSTVNQPQH
>-|TRBJ2-1|TRBV12-3/TRBV12-4
ASTQGSGDLPYNEQF
>-|TRBJ2-1|TRBV20-1
SASSSYNEQF
>TRBD2|TRBJ2-1|TRBV4-3
ASSQDRTSGTYNEQF
>-|TRBJ2-5|TRBV20-1
SAGLITETQY
>-|TRBJ2-3|TRBV12-5
ASGRGHTDTQY
>TRBD1|TRBJ1-5|TRBV23-1
ASSQWGTGGYRPGLKPNNQPQH
>-|TRBJ2-1|TRBV20-1
SARGVLHSANEQF
>-|TRBJ1-1|TRBV7-2
ASSLTGWRGAF
>-|TRBJ1-5|TRBV6-6
ASSYELIQPQH
>-|TRBJ1-5|TRBV24-1
ATSDLGAGDQPQH
>-|TRBJ1-5|TRBV14
ASSQGRTEYSNQPQH
>TRBD2|TRBJ2-3|TRBV30
AWSKLAGGIDTQY
>-|TRBJ2-3|TRBV29-1
SAGTARATDTQY
>-|TRBJ1-1|TRBV29-1
SVTGTGTEAF
>-|TRBJ2-3|TRBV11-2
ASSPRLGWNTQY
>-|TRBJ1-6|TRBV15
ATSSPARDSPLH
>TRBD1|TRBJ2-2|TRBV13
ASSSLLQRTGRMAGELF
>-|TRBJ2-5|TRBV5-5
ASSLVAPETQY
>-|TRBJ2-1|TRBV29-1
SVAGYNEQF
>-|TRBJ2-7|TRBV6-1
ASSRRPGQAPVYEQY
>-|TRBJ1-4|TRBV30
AWSLAGRNEKLF
>-|TRBJ1-1|TRBV12-3/TRBV12-4
ASSYSPEAF
>-|TRBJ1-2|TRBV2
ASNQEYYGYT
>TRBD1|TRBJ2-5|TRBV29-1
SVPGQGRGTQY